This TCR beta chain was documented in a study of blood T cell repertoires in COVID-19. Looking at the study overall: Material from acute and convalescent COVID-19 was sourced from the United States, Italy and Spain.

CDR3 size: 13 residues. V was pared by 2 bases and J by 1 base, with 5 bases between. Germline V CDR1 and CDR2: LNHNV, YYDKDF (reference sequence). The repertoire was sequenced with immunoSEQ multiplex PCR; TCRdb's copy has only in-frame clones and lacks some. Here the sample spans about 390,000 clones, 70% to 90% being singletons. This clone was counted only a few times. The clonotype comes from a woman aged 60 to 75 with COVID-19, enrolled during active disease. The source material was peripheral blood. The genes are TRBV15 and TRBJ1-1; D gene uncertain. CDR3 bases: TGTGCCACCAGCAGAACCGGGAACACTGAAGCTTTCTTT. Residues: CATSRTGNTEAFF.